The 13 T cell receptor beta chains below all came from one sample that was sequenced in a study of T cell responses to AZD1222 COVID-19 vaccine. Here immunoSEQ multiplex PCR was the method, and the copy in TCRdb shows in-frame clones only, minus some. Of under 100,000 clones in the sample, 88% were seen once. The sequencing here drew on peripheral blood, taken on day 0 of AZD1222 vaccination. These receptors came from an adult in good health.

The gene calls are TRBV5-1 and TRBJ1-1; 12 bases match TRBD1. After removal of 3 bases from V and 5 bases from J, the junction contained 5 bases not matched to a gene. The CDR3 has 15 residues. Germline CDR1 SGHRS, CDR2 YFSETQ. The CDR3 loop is CASSWGQGARTEAFF. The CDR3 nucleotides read TGCGCCAGCAGCTGGGGACAGGGGGCTCGTACTGAAGCTTTCTTT. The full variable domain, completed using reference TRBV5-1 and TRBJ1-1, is KAGVTQTPRYLIKTRGQQVTLSCSPISGHRSVSWYQQTPGQGLQFLFEYFSETQRNKGNFPGRFSGRQFSNSRSEMNVSTLELGDSALYLCASSWGQGARTEAFFGQGTRLTVV.

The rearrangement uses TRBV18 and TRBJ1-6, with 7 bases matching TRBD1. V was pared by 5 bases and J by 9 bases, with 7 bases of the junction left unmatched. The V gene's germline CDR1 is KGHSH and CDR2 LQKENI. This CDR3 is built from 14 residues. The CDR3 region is CASSDRVLSSPLHF. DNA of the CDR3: TGTGCCAGCTCAGACAGGGTCTTAAGTTCACCCCTCCACTTT.

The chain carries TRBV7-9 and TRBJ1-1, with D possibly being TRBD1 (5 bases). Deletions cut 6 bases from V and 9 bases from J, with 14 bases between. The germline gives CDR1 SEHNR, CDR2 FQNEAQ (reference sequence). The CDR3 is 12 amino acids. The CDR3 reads CASSFRDLQAFF. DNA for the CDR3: TGTGCCAGCAGTTTCAGGGACCTACAAGCTTTCTTT. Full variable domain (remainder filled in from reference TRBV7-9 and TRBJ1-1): DTGVSQNPRHKITKRGQNVTFRCDPISEHNRLYWYRQTLGQGPEFLTYFQNEAQLEKSRLLSDRFSAERPKGSFSTLEIQRTEQGDSAMYLCASSFRDLQAFFGQGTRLTVV.

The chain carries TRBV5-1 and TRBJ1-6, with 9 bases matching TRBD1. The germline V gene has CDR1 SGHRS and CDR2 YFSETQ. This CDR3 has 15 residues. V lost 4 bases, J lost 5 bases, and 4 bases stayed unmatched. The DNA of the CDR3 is TGCGCCAGCAGCGCCGGGACAGGGAATAATTCACCCCTCCACTTT. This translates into CASSAGTGNNSPLHF.

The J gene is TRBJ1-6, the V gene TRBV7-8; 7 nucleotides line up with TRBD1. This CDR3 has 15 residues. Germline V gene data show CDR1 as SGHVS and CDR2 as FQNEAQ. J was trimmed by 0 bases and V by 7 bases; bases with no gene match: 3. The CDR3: CASKGQSSYNSPLHF. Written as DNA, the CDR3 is TGTGCCAGCAAGGGACAGAGCTCCTATAATTCACCCCTCCACTTT.

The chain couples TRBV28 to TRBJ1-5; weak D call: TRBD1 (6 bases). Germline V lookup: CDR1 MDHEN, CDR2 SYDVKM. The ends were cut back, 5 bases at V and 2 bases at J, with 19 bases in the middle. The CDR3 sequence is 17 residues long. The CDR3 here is CASSPLTGGAGNQPQHF. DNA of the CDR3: TGTGCCAGCAGTCCACTGACGGGGGGCGCGGGCAATCAGCCCCAGCATTTT.

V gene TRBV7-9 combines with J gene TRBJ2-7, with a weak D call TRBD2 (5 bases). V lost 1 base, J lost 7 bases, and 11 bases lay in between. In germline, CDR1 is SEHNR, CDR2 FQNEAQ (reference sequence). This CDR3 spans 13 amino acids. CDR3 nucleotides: TGTGCCAGCAGCTTAGATGTTCCGGGAGAGCAGTACTTC. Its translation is CASSLDVPGEQYF.

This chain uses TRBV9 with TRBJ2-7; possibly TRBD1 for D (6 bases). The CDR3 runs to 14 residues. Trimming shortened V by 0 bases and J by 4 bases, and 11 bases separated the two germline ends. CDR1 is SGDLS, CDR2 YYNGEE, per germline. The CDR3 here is CASSVDTGSYEQYF. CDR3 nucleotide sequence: TGTGCCAGCAGCGTAGACACAGGGTCTTACGAGCAGTACTTC.

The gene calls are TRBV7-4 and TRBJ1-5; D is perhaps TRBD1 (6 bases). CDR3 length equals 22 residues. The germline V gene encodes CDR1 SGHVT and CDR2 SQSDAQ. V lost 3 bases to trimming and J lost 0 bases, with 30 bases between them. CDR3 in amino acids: CASSLSPPTTRTASYSNQPQHF. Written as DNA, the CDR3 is TGTGCCAGCAGCTTGTCCCCGCCCACAACCAGGACAGCTTCTTATAGCAATCAGCCCCAGCATTTT.

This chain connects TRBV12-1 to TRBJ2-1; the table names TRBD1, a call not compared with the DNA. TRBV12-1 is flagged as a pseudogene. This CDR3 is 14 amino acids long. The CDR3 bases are TGTGCCAGCAGCCCCCGGCCTAGGGGCGATGAGCAGTTCTTC. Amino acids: CASSPRPRGDEQFF.

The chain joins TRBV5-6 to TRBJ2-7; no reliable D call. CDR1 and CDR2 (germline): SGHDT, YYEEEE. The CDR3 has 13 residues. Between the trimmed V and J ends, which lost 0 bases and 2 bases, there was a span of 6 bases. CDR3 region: CASSLDSPYEQYF. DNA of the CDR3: TGTGCCAGCAGCTTGGACAGTCCCTACGAGCAGTACTTC.

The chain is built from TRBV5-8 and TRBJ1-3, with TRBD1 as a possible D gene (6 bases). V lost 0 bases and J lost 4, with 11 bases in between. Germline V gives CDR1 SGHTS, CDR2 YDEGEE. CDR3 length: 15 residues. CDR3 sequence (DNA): TGTGCCAGCAGCTTGGAAGGGGGTCCCGGAAACACCATATATTTT. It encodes CASSLEGGPGNTIYF.

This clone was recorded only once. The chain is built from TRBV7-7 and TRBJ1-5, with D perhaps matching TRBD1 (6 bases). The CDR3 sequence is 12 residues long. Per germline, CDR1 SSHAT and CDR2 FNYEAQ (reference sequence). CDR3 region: CLGAGRGQPQHF. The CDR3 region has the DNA TGTCTGGGGGCTGGGAGAGGTCAGCCCCAGCATTTT.